The source of this T cell receptor (beta chain) is a study of shared clonotypes between healthy human individuals. Study overall: CD8 memory received one plate per donor, CD8 naive two, CD4 memory three and CD4 naive three.

Data came from immunoSEQ multiplex PCR; TCRdb stores just in-frame clones and leaves some out. The sample lists about 1.4 million clones, around 97% occurring once. From germline, CDR1 is SGHRS and CDR2 YFSETQ. The V gene lost 4 bases and the J gene lost 10 bases, with 17 bases spanning the gap. This CDR3 is 14 amino acids long. Material: naive CD4+ T cells sorted from blood. Noted subset: CD45RA+ positively selected. This chain connects TRBV5-1 to TRBJ2-2; D gene uncertain. The TCR comes from a young man in good health. The CDR3: CASSHYPDEKELFF. The CDR3 coding sequence is TGCGCCAGCAGCCATTACCCCGATGAGAAGGAGCTGTTTTTT.